This TCR beta chain comes out of a study of radiotherapy plus CTLA-4 blockade in lung cancer. For the study at large: Among patients, under 20% showed objective responses, and 31% had disease control. General observations from the study: Expansion of tumor-derived TCR clones was observed in blood after radiotherapy plus ipilimumab.

Notes on this clone: Antigen unknown.

Method: immunoSEQ multiplex PCR; TCRdb's copy keeps in-frame clones and lacks some. Of about 87,000 clones detected, around nine tenths appear once; the ten largest clones hold approximately 15%. In chemo-refractory metastatic non-small-cell lung cancer, patients got ipilimumab CTLA-4 blockade together with focal radiation. Germline CDR1 MGHRA, CDR2 YSYEKL. V lost 3 bases, J lost 0 bases, and 17 bases lay in between. The CDR3 sequence is 17 residues long. The J gene is TRBJ1-1, the V gene TRBV4-1; a weak D match, TRBD1 (5 bases). The receptor was isolated from a human donor with non-small cell lung cancer that progressed on radiotherapy plus ipilimumab. Sequencing was performed on peripheral blood, taken from a patient treated with radiotherapy plus ipilimumab. The DNA of the CDR3 is TGCGCCAGCAGCCACCGACCGCCGGGGACGTTGAACACTGAAGCTTTCTTT. Translating it yields CASSHRPPGTLNTEAFF.